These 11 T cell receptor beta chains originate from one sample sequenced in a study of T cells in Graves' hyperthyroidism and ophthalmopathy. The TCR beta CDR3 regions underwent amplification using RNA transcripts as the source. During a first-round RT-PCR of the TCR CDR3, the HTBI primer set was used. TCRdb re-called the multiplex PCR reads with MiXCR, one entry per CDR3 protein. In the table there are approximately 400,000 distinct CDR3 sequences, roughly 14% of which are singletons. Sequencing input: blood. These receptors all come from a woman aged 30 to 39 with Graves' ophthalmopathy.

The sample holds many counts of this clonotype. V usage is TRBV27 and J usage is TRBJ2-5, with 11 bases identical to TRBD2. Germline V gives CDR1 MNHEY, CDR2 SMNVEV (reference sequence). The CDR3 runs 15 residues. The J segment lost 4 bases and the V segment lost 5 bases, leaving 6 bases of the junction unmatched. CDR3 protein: CASSTRLAGSETQYF. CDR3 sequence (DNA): TGTGCCAGCAGTACCCGACTAGCGGGGTCAGAGACCCAGTACTTC.

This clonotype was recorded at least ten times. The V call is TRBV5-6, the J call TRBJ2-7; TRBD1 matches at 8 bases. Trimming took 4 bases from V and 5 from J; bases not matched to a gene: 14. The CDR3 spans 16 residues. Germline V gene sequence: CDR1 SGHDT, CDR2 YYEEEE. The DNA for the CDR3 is TGTGCCAGCAGCCCCCCGCGCTGGACAGGGATGAACGAGCAGTACTTC. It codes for CASSPPRWTGMNEQYF.

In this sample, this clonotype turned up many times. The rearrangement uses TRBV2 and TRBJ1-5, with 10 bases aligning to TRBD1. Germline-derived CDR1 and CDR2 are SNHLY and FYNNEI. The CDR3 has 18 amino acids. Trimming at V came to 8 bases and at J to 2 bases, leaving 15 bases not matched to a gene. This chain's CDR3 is CASQGRWTGGLGNQPQHF. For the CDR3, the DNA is TGTGCCAGCCAGGGAAGATGGACAGGGGGTTTAGGCAATCAGCCCCAGCATTTT.

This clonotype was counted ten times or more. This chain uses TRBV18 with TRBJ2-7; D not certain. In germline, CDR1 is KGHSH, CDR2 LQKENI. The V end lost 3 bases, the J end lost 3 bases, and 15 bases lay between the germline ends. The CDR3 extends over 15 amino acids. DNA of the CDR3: TGTGCCAGCTCACCTGACGTAGATCAGGACTACGAGCAGTACTTC. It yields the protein CASSPDVDQDYEQYF.

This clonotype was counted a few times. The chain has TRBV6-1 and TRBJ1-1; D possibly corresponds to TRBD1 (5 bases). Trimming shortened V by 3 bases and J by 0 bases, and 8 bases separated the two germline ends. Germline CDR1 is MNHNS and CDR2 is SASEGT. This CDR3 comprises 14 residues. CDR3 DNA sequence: TGTGCCAGCAGTGAGGACAACCTGAACACTGAAGCTTTCTTT. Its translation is CASSEDNLNTEAFF.

The CDR3 is CASSVEAGGPKTQYF. In DNA, the CDR3 is TGCGCCAGCAGTGTCGAGGCGGGGGGGCCGAAGACCCAGTACTTC. The chain has TRBV10-2 and TRBJ2-5, with 9 bases lining up with TRBD2. J gave up 6 bases and V 4 bases, and 9 bases lay outside the gene matches. The CDR3 covers 15 residues. Per germline, CDR1 WSHSY and CDR2 SAAADI.

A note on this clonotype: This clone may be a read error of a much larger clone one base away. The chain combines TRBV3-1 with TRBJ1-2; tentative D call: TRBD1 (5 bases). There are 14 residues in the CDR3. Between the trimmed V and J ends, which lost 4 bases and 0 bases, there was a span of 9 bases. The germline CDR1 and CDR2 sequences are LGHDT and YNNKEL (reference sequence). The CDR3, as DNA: TGTGCCAGCAGCCCGGGACGGACTAACTATGGCTACACCTTC. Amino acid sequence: CASSPGRTNYGYTF.

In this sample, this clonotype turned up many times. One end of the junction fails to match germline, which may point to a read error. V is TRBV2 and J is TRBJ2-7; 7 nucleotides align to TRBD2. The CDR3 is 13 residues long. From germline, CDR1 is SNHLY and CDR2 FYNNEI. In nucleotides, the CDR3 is TGTGCCAACAGTGCGGGGAGGGAAGGCGAGCAGTACTTC. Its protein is CANSAGREGEQYF.

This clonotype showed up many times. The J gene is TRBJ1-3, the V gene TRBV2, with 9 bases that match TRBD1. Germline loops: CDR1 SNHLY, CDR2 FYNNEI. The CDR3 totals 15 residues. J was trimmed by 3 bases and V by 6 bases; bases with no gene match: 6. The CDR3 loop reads CASSAQGAVGNTIYF. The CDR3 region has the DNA TGTGCCAGCAGCGCACAGGGGGCGGTTGGAAACACCATATATTTT.

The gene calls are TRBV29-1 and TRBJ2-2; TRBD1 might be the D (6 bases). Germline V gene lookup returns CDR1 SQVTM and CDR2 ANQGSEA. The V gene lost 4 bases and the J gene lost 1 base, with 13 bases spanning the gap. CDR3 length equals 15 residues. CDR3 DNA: TGCAGCGTTGGCGCGCCAGGGGTGAACACCGGGGAGCTGTTTTTT. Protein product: CSVGAPGVNTGELFF.

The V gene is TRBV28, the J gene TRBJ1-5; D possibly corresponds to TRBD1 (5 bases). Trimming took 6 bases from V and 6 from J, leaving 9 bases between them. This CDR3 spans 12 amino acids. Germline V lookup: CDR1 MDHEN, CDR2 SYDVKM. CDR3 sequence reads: CASRKGTQPQHF. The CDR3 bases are TGTGCCAGCAGAAAAGGGACTCAGCCCCAGCATTTT.